A selection of T cell receptor beta chains follows, all from one sample in a study of human T cells and chemical hapten exposure. TCRdb analysed the RACE reads with MiXCR anew, one entry per CDR3 protein. The sample carries approximately 110,000 distinct CDR3 sequences, 8% to 13% recorded once. The sample consisted of whole blood, taken in connection with sensitization to the hapten diphenylcyclopropenone (DPC). The origin of the receptors is a woman aged 40 to 55 with alopecia areata. Some clones in this sample may be carry-over from other donors' samples. CDR3s leave out the opening cysteine and the closing phenylalanine or tryptophan. Fields, in order: J gene, clone size, V gene, CDR3 protein. Clone size, where shown, is once, few, many, or a class for clones that have expanded.

>TRBJ2-3|many|TRBV7-2
ASSLVSSGRRDTQY
>TRBJ1-2|few|TRBV25-1
ASRPHNGHYGYT
>TRBJ1-5|many|TRBV5-6
ASSPYDLNQPQH
>TRBJ2-1|few|TRBV2
ASSWGNEQF
>TRBJ2-7|many|TRBV5-4
ASSFGTGHNEQY
>TRBJ2-7|few|TRBV27
ASSPLTGSSYEQY
>TRBJ2-2|many|TRBV7-9
ASSFHFSVRTGELF
>TRBJ2-7|many|TRBV5-5
ASSVTWSHYEQY
>TRBJ2-7|-|TRBV6-2/TRBV6-3
ASSYSRTTSNEQY
>TRBJ1-1|few|TRBV4-2
ASSQDIGTEAF
>TRBJ2-3|-|TRBV9
ASKGGRTDTQY
>TRBJ2-3|-|TRBV7-2
ASSQDGATGTQY
>TRBJ2-2|-|TRBV2
ASSALGGGPNTGELF
>TRBJ2-1|-|TRBV7-2
ASLAGGPHNEQF
>TRBJ1-2|many|TRBV7-2
ASSLSPAGTGLGYT
>TRBJ2-7|-|TRBV12-3/TRBV12-4
ASSTPFYEQY
>TRBJ2-1|few|TRBV29-1
SVDPGEEQF
>TRBJ2-2|many|TRBV19
ASSIVRESGELF
>TRBJ2-3|-|TRBV7-2
ASSSTSSDTQY
>TRBJ2-5|-|TRBV4-2
ASSQDRAGGPQETQY
>TRBJ1-5|few|TRBV6-2/TRBV6-3
ASSTDRGGVNNQPQH
>TRBJ2-7|many|TRBV6-5
ASSRRGEQY
>TRBJ1-1|few|TRBV7-9
ASSLGGQGASSEAF
>TRBJ2-1|many|TRBV5-4
ASSRQGGEEQF
>TRBJ1-2|many|TRBV28
ASSTGTGKGYT
>TRBJ1-1|few|TRBV9
ASSVDPLQGNTEAF
>TRBJ1-1|-|TRBV27
ASRLGQLNTEAS
>TRBJ2-1|many|TRBV15
ATSPSADYNEQF
>TRBJ2-7|-|TRBV28
ASTRNRGLYEQY
>TRBJ2-1|many|TRBV30
AWNGARRSYNEQF
>TRBJ2-3|-|TRBV20-1
SAEPGLAGGGYGQY
>TRBJ2-5|-|TRBV23-1
ASSQSMDYAVARGAQY
>TRBJ2-7|-|TRBV29-1
SVEDYEQY
>TRBJ2-5|few|TRBV7-9
ASSLVRLAHRAETQY
>TRBJ2-1|-|TRBV19
ASSIVGLKNEQF
>TRBJ2-7|few|TRBV4-3
ASSQDLAGVPYEQY
>TRBJ1-1|many|TRBV2
ASSTGLNTEAF
>TRBJ2-2|-|TRBV7-2
ASSYRDMGELF
>TRBJ1-1|-|TRBV30
AWSLPGPNTEAF
>TRBJ1-2|few|TRBV5-1
ASSPLDSYGYT
>TRBJ1-1|-|TRBV18
ASSGGMITEAF
>TRBJ2-7|few|TRBV5-6
ASSSGQVYEQY
>TRBJ1-6|few|TRBV3-1
ASSQVGPTPNSPLH
>TRBJ1-1|many|TRBV7-9
ASIPGQGETEAF
>TRBJ1-2|-|TRBV30
AWMAGGAYGYT
>TRBJ1-1|-|TRBV2
ASTIRQGTEAF
>TRBJ1-5|-|TRBV12-3/TRBV12-4
ASSIRQNSNQPQH
>TRBJ1-2|many|TRBV11-2
ASSLDTHGYT
>TRBJ2-5|many|TRBV7-9
ATGDQETQY
>TRBJ1-5|-|TRBV6-2/TRBV6-3
ASNFDRSGQINQPQH
>TRBJ1-1|few|TRBV3-1
ASSLRGYTEAF
>TRBJ2-4|many|TRBV20-1
SARREGNIQY
>TRBJ2-5|-|TRBV29-1
SVDGLRQETQY
>TRBJ1-1|few|TRBV6-6
ASSRPGNTEAF
>TRBJ2-3|few|TRBV7-2
ASSLGLGKY
>TRBJ1-2|-|TRBV12-3/TRBV12-4
ASRIDNRDNGYT
>TRBJ2-2|few|TRBV24-1
ATSRGTATGELF
>TRBJ1-2|few|TRBV7-9
ASSHGQNYGYT
>TRBJ2-4|-|TRBV29-1
SVEFQEGNIQY